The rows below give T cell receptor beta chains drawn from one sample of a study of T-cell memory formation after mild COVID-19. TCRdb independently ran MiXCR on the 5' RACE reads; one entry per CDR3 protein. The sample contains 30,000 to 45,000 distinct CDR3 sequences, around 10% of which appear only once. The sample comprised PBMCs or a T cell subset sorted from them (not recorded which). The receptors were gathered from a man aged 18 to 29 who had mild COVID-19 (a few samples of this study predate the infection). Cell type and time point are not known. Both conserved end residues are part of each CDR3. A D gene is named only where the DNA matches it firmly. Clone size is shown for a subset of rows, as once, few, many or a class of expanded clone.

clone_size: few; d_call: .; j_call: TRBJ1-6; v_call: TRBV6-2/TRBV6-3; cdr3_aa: CASSTDGNSPLHF; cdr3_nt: TGTGCCAGCAGTACGGACGGAAATTCACCCCTCCACTTT
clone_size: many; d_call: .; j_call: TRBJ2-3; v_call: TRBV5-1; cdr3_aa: CASSFSGATDTQYF; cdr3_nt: TGCGCCAGCAGCTTTAGTGGCGCTACTGATACGCAGTATTTT
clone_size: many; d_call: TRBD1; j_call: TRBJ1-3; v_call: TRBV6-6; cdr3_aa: CASSHLPGQSSGNTIYF; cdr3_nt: TGTGCCAGCAGTCATCTACCGGGACAGAGCTCTGGAAACACCATATATTTT
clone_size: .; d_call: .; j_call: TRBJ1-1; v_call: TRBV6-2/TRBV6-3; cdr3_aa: CAIEPVWGQTEAFF; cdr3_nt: TGTGCCATCGAACCTGTTTGGGGGCAAACTGAAGCTTTCTTT
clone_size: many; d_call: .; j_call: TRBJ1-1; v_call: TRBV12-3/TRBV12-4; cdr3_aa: CASSPKGWTSTEAFF; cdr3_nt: TGTGCCAGCAGCCCCAAGGGGTGGACAAGCACTGAAGCTTTCTTT
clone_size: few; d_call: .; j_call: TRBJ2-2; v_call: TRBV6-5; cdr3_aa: CASKGFSGYGELFF; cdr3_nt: TGTGCCAGCAAAGGTTTTTCGGGTTACGGGGAGCTGTTTTTT
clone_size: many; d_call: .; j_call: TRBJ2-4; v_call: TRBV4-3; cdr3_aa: CASSPPGGRYRPIAKNIQYF; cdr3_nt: TGCGCCAGCAGCCCCCCCGGGGGTCGATACCGTCCTATAGCCAAAAACATTCAGTACTTC
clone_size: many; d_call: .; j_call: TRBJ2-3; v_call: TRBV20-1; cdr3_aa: CSAREWATDTQYF; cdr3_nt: TGCAGTGCTAGAGAATGGGCTACAGATACGCAGTATTTT
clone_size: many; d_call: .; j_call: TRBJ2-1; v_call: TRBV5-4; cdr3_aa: CASSMLLVGSYNEQFF; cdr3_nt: TGTGCCAGCAGCATGCTCCTGGTGGGGTCCTACAATGAGCAGTTCTTC
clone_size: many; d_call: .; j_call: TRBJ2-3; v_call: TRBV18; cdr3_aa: CASSPVGPPITDTQYF; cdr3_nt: TGTGCCAGCTCACCAGTGGGACCCCCCATCACAGATACGCAGTATTTT
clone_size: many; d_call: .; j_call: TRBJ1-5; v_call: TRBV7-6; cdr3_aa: CASSLESQIQPQHF; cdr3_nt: TGTGCCAGCAGCTTAGAGTCCCAGATTCAGCCCCAGCATTTT
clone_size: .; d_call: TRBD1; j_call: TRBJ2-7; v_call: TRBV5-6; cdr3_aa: CASSDPGQGLYEQYF; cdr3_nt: TGTGCCAGCAGCGATCCGGGACAGGGGTTATACGAGCAGTACTTC
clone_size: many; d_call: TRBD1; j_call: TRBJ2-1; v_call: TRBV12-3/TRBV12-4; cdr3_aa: CASTLDRGRGNEQFF; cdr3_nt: TGTGCCAGCACCCTAGACAGGGGGAGGGGCAATGAGCAGTTCTTC
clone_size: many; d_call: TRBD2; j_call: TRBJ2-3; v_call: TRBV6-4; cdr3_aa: CASKSGGAVADTQYF; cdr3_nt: TGTGCCAGCAAAAGCGGGGGGGCCGTGGCAGATACGCAGTATTTT
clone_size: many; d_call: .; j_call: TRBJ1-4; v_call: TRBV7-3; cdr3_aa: CASRIIYGAEKLFF; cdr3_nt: TGTGCCAGCAGGATTATATACGGAGCTGAAAAACTGTTTTTT
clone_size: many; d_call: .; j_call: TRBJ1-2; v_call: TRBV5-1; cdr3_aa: CASSLAGQRNYGYTF; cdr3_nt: TGCGCCAGCAGCTTGGCCGGACAGCGCAACTATGGCTACACCTTC
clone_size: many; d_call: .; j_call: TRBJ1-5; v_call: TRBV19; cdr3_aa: CASSISASLPQHF; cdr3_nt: TGTGCCAGTAGTATATCTGCATCATTGCCCCAGCATTTT
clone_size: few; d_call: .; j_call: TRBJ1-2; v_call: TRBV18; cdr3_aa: CASSPESAYGYTF; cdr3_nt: TGTGCCAGCTCACCGGAATCAGCCTATGGCTACACCTTC
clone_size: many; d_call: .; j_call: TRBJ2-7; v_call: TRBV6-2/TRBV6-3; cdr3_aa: CASSAFGTLSYEQYF; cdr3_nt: TGTGCCAGCAGTGCGTTCGGGACACTCTCCTACGAGCAGTACTTC
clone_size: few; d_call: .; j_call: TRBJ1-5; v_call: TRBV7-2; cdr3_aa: CASSLGDRNQPQHF; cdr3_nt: TGTGCCAGCAGCTTAGGAGACAGAAATCAGCCCCAGCATTTT
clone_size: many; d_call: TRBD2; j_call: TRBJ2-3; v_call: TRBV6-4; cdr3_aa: CASSGTSGGTDTQYF; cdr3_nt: TGTGCCAGCAGTGGGACTAGCGGGGGCACAGATACGCAGTATTTT
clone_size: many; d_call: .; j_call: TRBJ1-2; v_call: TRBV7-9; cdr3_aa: CASSFGSGTQLNYGYTF; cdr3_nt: TGTGCCAGCAGCTTCGGGTCCGGGACACAACTTAACTATGGCTACACCTTC
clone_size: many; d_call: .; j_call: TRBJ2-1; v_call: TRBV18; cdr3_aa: CASSPGLSEQFF; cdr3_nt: TGTGCCAGCTCACCAGGGCTCTCTGAGCAGTTCTTC
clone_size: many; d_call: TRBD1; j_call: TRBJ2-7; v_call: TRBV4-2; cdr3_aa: CASSQRGQGSYEQYF; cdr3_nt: TGTGCCAGCAGCCAAAGGGGACAGGGCTCCTACGAGCAGTACTTC
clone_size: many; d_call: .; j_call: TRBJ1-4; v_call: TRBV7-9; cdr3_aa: CASSLWQNEKLFF; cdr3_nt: TGTGCCAGCAGCTTATGGCAAAATGAAAAACTGTTTTTT
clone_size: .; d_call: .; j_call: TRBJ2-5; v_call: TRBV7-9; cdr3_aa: CASSLTAGLAKMTQYF; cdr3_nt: TGTGCCAGCAGCTTAACGGCAGGGCTAGCCAAGATGACCCAGTACTTC
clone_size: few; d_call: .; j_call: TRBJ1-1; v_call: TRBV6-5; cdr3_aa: CASSYRVNTEAFF; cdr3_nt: TGTGCCAGCAGTTACCGGGTGAACACTGAAGCTTTCTTT
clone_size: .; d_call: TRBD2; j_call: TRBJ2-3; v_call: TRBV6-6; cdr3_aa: CASSSDSGGADTQYF; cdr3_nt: TGTGCCAGCAGTAGCGATAGCGGGGGGGCAGATACGCAGTATTTT
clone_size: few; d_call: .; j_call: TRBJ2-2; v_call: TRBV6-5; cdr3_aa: CASRGLFTGELFF; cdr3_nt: TGTGCCAGCAGAGGACTTTTCACCGGGGAGCTGTTTTTT
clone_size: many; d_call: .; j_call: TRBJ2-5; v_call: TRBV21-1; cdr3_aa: CASDGTMGETQYF; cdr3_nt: TGTGCCAGCGACGGGACTATGGGGGAGACCCAGTACTTC
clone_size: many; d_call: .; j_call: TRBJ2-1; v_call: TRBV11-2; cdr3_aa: CASSFAGLDNNEQFF; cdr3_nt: TGTGCCAGCAGCTTCGCGGGCTTAGACAACAATGAGCAGTTCTTC
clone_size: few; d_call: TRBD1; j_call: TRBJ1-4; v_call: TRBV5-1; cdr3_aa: CASSYDGTGVNEKLFF; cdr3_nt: TGCGCCAGCAGTTATGACGGCACAGGGGTTAATGAAAAACTGTTTTTT
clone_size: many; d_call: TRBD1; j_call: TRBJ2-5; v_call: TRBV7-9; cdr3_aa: CASRFAGTGYQETQYF; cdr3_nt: TGTGCCAGCAGGTTCGCCGGGACAGGGTACCAAGAGACCCAGTACTTC
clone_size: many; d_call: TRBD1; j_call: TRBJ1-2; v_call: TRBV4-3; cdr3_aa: CASSRKTGGTSYGYTF; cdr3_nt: TGCGCCAGCAGCCGTAAGACAGGGGGAACCTCCTATGGCTACACCTTC
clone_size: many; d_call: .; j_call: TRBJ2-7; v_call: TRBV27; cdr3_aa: CASSLAAVGSYEQYF; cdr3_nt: TGTGCCAGCAGTTTAGCGGCAGTAGGGTCCTACGAGCAGTACTTC
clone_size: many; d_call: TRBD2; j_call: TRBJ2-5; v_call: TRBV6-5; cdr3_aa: CASSYGSSGGQETQYF; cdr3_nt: TGTGCCAGCAGTTACGGGTCTAGCGGGGGCCAAGAGACCCAGTACTTC
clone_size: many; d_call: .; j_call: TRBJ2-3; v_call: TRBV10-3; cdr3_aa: CAISESYPGTGTDTQYF; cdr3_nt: TGTGCCATCAGTGAGTCGTATCCGGGGACCGGCACAGATACGCAGTATTTT
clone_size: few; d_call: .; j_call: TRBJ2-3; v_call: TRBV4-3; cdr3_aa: CASSQDRGPDTQYF; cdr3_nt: TGCGCCAGCAGCCAAGATCGGGGGCCGGATACGCAGTATTTT
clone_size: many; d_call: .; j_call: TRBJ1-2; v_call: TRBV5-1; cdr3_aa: CASSLSQAGGGYTF; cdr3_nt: TGCGCCAGCAGCTTGAGTCAGGCGGGCGGTGGCTACACCTTC
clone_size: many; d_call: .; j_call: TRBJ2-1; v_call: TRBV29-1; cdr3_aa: CSVGFMGNEQFF; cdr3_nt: TGCAGCGTTGGTTTTATGGGCAATGAGCAGTTCTTC
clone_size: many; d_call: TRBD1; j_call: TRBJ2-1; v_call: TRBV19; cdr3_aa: CASEGAEQFF; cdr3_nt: TGTGCCAGTGAGGGGGCTGAGCAGTTCTTC
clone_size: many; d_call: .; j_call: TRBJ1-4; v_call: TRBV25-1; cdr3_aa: CASSESKGGEKLFF; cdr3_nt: TGTGCCAGCAGTGAATCAAAGGGAGGGGAAAAACTGTTTTTT
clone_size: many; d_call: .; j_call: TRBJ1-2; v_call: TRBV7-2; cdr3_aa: CASSSTAGGGYTF; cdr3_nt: TGTGCCAGCAGCTCGACAGCCGGAGGAGGCTACACCTTC
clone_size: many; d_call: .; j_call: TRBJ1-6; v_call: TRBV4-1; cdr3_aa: CASSHGSSYNSPLHF; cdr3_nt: TGCGCCAGCAGCCATGGGAGCTCCTATAATTCACCCCTCCACTTT
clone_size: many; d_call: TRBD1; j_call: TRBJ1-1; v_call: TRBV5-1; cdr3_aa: CASRPGTGTYYTEAFF; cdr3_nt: TGCGCCAGCAGGCCCGGGACAGGGACATATTACACTGAAGCTTTCTTT
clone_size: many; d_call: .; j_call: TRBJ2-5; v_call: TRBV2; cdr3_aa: CASSDRRKETQYF; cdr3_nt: TGTGCCAGCAGTGATCGCAGGAAAGAGACCCAGTACTTC
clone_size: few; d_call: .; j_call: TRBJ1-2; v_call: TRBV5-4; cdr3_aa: CASSLQGTYTF; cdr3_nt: TGTGCCAGCAGCTTACAGGGAACCTACACCTTC
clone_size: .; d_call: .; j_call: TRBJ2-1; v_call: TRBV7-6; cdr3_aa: CASSLGRGDWNNEQFF; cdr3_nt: TGTGCCAGCAGCCTAGGCAGGGGCGATTGGAACAATGAGCAGTTCTTC
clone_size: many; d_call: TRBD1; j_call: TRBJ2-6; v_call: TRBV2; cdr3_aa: CARQGGGANVLTF; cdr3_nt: TGTGCCAGACAGGGGGGCGGGGCCAACGTCCTGACTTTC
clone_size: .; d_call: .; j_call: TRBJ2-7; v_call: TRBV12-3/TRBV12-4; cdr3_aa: CASSLGDLGEQYF; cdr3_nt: TGTGCCAGCAGTTTAGGGGATTTAGGCGAGCAGTACTTC
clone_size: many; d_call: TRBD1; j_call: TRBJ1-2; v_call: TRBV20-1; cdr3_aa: CSALTGTGGRSYTF; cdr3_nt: TGCAGTGCCCTTACCGGGACAGGGGGGAGAAGCTACACCTTC
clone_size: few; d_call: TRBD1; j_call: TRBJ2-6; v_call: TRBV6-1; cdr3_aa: CASVAGGVAGANVLTF; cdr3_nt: TGTGCCAGCGTGGCAGGGGGTGTAGCAGGGGCCAACGTCCTGACTTTC
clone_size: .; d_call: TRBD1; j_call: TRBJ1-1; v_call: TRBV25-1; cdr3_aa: CASNSRQGNTEAFF; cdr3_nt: TGTGCCAGCAATTCCCGACAGGGGAACACTGAAGCTTTCTTT
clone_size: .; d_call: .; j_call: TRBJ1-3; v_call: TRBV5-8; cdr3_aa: CASSLHGDSGNTIYF; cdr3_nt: TGTGCCAGCAGCTTGCACGGGGACTCTGGAAACACCATATATTTT
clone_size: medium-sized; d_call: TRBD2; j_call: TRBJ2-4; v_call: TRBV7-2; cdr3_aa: CASSRDYGAKNIQYF; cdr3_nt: TGTGCCAGCAGCAGGGACTACGGGGCCAAAAACATTCAGTACTTC